One and the same sample provided the 17 T cell receptor beta chains below, sequenced in a study of tumor-infiltrating lymphocytes in primary liver carcinoma. Production of TCR beta cDNA used around 0.45 ug total RNA together with a constant-region primer. For TCR beta, libraries were produced by three nested multiplex PCR rounds using slightly modified ARM-PCR. Two initial PCR rounds of 10 to 11 cycles each paired TRBV1-TRBV30 forward primers with a C-beta reverse primer. One entry per CDR3 protein results from TCRdb running MiXCR on the multiplex PCR reads. Of around 170,000 distinct CDR3 sequences in the sample, around 60% are singletons; the top ten hold about 70%. Unsorted whole blood yielded blood RNA, and germline DNA was extracted as well. Sequencing was done on a sample of peripheral blood. The receptor set was obtained from a man aged 35 to 55 with primary liver carcinoma and hepatitis B virus infection.

This sequence joins TRBV28 and TRBJ2-3; 9 bases agree with TRBD1. The CDR3 consists of 18 residues. Trimming took 5 bases from V and 2 from J; bases not matched to a gene: 14. CDR1 MDHEN and CDR2 SYDVKM come from the germline V gene. The CDR3 protein is CASSMDRGGSGITDTQYF. CDR3 nucleotides: TGTGCCAGCAGTATGGACAGGGGAGGGAGCGGGATCACAGATACGCAGTATTTT.

This clonotype was seen a few times. The chain joins TRBV6-6 to TRBJ2-1; 10 bases fit TRBD2. The V gene end was trimmed by 2 bases and the J gene end by 2 bases; junction bases not matched to a gene: 3. The CDR3 has 16 amino acids. From germline, CDR1 is MNHNY and CDR2 SVGAGI (reference sequence). This CDR3 is CASSYQGLAAYNEQFF. The CDR3 DNA reads as TGTGCCAGCAGTTACCAAGGACTAGCGGCCTACAATGAGCAGTTCTTC.

Concerning this clonotype: It is likely a read error, because the conserved phenylalanine at the end of the CDR3 is missing. The chain links TRBV4-1 to TRBJ2-7; a weak D match, TRBD1 (5 bases). CDR1 and CDR2 (germline): MGHRA, YSYEKL. Trimming left V 0 bases short and J 1 base short, with 10 bases between. The CDR3 contains 15 residues. The CDR3 reads CASSQEAGSSYEQYL. CDR3 nucleotide sequence: TGCGCCAGCAGCCAAGAGGCAGGGTCATCCTACGAGCAGTACCTC.

This clonotype was detected only a few times. The rearrangement uses TRBV6-2 or TRBV6-3 and TRBJ2-2; TRBD2 matches at 10 bases. Trimming removed 2 bases from V and 1 base from J; junction bases left unmatched: 13. This CDR3 spans 20 amino acids. Germline assignment: CDR1 MNHEY and CDR2 SVGEGT. As DNA, the CDR3 is TGTGCCAGCAGTTACAGGCCTAGCGGGAGAAAGCCGGGGAACACCGGGGAGCTGTTTTTT. Protein product: CASSYRPSGRKPGNTGELFF.

This rearrangement joins TRBV12-3 or TRBV12-4 to TRBJ2-2; D possibly uses TRBD1 or TRBD2 (5 bases each). With 0 bases removed from V and 3 bases from J, the gap between germline ends came to 17 bases. This CDR3 is 18 amino acids long. The CDR3 protein is CASSLALGAREYTGELFF. In DNA, the CDR3 is TGTGCCAGCAGTTTAGCGCTCGGGGCCAGGGAGTACACCGGGGAGCTGTTTTTT.

With respect to this clonotype: A junction end diverges from the germline sequence, so it may reflect a read error. The chain combines TRBV6-5 with TRBJ1-4; no clear D. This CDR3 region has 13 residues. Germline V CDR1 and CDR2: MNHEY, SVGAGI. The CDR3 spells CASSYSLGEKLLF. The CDR3 bases are TGTGCCAGCAGTTACTCCCTTGGGGAAAAACTGCTTTTT.

This clonotype was recorded at least ten times. The V and J genes are TRBV4-1 and TRBJ2-3, with 11 bases lining up with TRBD2. CDR3 size: 15 residues. After removal of 4 bases from V and 3 bases from J, the junction contained 3 bases not matched to a gene. The germline CDR1 and CDR2 sequences are MGHRA and YSYEKL. The CDR3 loop reads CASSRTSGSTDTQYF. Written as DNA, the CDR3 is TGCGCCAGCAGCCGAACTAGCGGGAGTACAGATACGCAGTATTTT.

This clonotype has just a few counts. At one end, the junction sequence differs from germline, possibly due to a read error. This sequence joins TRBV29-1 and TRBJ1-2; 8 nucleotides line up with TRBD1. The CDR3 covers 14 residues. Germline lookup yields CDR1 SQVTM and CDR2 ANQGSEA. The CDR3 DNA reads TGCAGCGTTGAAGCACCTGGACAGGGCGAAGGCTACGCCTTC. Translated: CSVEAPGQGEGYAF.

As to this clonotype: A read error may be the cause here, since a much bigger clone is one base away. The gene calls are TRBV6-5 and TRBJ2-1; TRBD2 matches 9 bases. The CDR3 runs to 16 residues. Trimming took 6 bases from V and 6 from J; bases not matched to a gene: 12. CDR1 MNHEY and CDR2 SVGAGI come from the germline V gene. Here the CDR3 DNA reads TGTGCCAGCAGCCCATCTAGCGGGATAGAAAGCAATGAGCAGTTCTTC. Translating it yields CASSPSSGIESNEQFF.

Notes on this clonotype: A junction end diverges from the germline sequence, so it may reflect a read error. J is TRBJ1-4 and V is TRBV4-2; 7 bases align to TRBD1. Germline CDR1 LGHNA, CDR2 YNFKEQ. The CDR3 is 15 residues long. The CDR3 DNA reads as TGTGCCAGCAGCCGCACCAGGGACAGTAATGAAAATCTGTTTTTT. Encoded protein: CASSRTRDSNENLFF.

This clonotype came up a few times. CDR3 DNA sequence: TGTGCCATCAGTGAGTCCCCTCGGACAGATACGCAGTATTTT. Its translation: CAISESPRTDTQYF. The rearrangement links TRBV10-3 to TRBJ2-3; no definite D call. With 0 bases removed from V and 3 bases from J, the gap between germline ends came to 7 bases. This CDR3 has 14 residues. CDR1 and CDR2 from the germline V gene are ENHRY and SYGVKD.

The chain joins TRBV6-5 to TRBJ1-1; TRBD1 aligns across 10 bases. CDR3 size: 12 residues. The germline V gene has CDR1 MNHEY and CDR2 SVGAGI. V trimming: 6 bases; J trimming: 12 bases; junction bases outside the gene matches: 7. CDR3 residues: CASSQGQGRPFF. The CDR3 region has the DNA TGTGCCAGCAGCCAGGGACAGGGGCGACCTTTCTTT.

A remark on this clonotype: A junction end diverges from the germline sequence, so it may reflect a read error. The chain uses TRBV11-2 and TRBJ2-5, with a possible D match to TRBD2 (6 bases). CDR1 is SGHAT, CDR2 FQNNGV, per germline. CDR3 length: 13 residues. The CDR3 loop reads CVSSLDRRETKYF. The CDR3 region has the DNA TGTGTCAGCAGTTTAGACAGACGGGAGACCAAGTACTTT.

The chain joins TRBV28 to TRBJ1-6; no firm D call. Germline V lookup: CDR1 MDHEN, CDR2 SYDVKM. V was shortened by 3 bases and J by 7 bases, with 7 bases between the two germline ends. The CDR3 length is 13 residues. CDR3 sequence: CASSFVGNSPLHF. DNA of the CDR3: TGTGCCAGCAGTTTTGTGGGAAATTCACCCCTCCACTTT.

A word on this clonotype: The junction differs from germline at one of its ends, possibly a read error. The CDR3 loop is CASSRTGTSSQHF. CDR3 sequence (DNA): TGCGCCAGCAGCCGAACCGGGACGTCAAGCCAGCACTTC. The V and J genes are TRBV4-1 and TRBJ2-5; D possibly uses TRBD1 or TRBD2 (5 bases each). Per germline, CDR1 MGHRA and CDR2 YSYEKL. This CDR3 is 13 amino acids long.

As regards this clonotype: The junction departs from the called germline gene at one end, perhaps through a read error. This rearrangement joins TRBV11-2 to TRBJ2-7; 8 positions agree with TRBD2. The CDR3 covers 17 residues. Per the germline V gene, CDR1 is SGHAT and CDR2 is FQNNGV. CDR3 region: CASRLIGGLAGAGEQHF. The CDR3 DNA sequence: TGTGCCAGCAGATTAATTGGTGGCCTAGCGGGCGCTGGCGAGCAGCACTTC.

Notes on this clonotype: Given a much more abundant clone one base away, this may be a read error. This chain connects TRBV6-5 to TRBJ2-7; the D gene could be TRBD1 or TRBD2 (6 bases each). V dropped 5 bases and J dropped 3 bases, with 17 bases sitting between them. This CDR3 has 15 amino acids. In germline, CDR1 is MNHEY, CDR2 SVGAGI. The CDR3 here is CASSQTTGGDYEQYF. The CDR3 DNA sequence: TGTGCCAGCAGTCAGACGACAGGAGGGGACTACGAGCAGTACTTC.